The clone carrying this TCR beta chain was picked up a small number of times. Unique molecular identifiers tagged the TCRbeta library. Using its own MiXCR run on the PCR reads, TCRdb lists one record per CDR3 protein. Of around 480,000 distinct CDR3 sequences in the sample, 30% to 35% are singletons; the top ten hold approximately 2.3%. The data are from a study of T-cell reconstitution after alpha-beta-depleted transplantation in children. Germline V gene data show CDR1 as SGHTA and CDR2 as FQGNSA. The CDR3 sequence is 13 residues long. Trimming stripped 1 base from V and 6 bases from J, with 7 bases between.

The sample in question was PBMCs from the stem cell graft donor, obtained from the stem cell graft. V is TRBV7-2 and J is TRBJ1-5, with D unclear. This receptor was taken from a human donor who donated a stem cell graft to a child with aplastic anemia. CDR3 DNA sequence: TGTGCCAGCAGCTTAGTCAGCGGTCAGCCCCAGCATTTT. Translated, it gives CASSLVSGQPQHF.